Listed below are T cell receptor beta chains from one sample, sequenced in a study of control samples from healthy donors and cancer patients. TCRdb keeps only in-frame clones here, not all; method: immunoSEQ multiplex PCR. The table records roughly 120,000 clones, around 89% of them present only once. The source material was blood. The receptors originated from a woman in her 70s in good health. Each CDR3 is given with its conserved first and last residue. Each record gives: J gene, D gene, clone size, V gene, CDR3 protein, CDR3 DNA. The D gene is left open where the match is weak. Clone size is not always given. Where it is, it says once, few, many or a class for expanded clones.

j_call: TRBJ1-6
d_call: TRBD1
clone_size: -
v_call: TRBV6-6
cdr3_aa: CASSYSGRGNSPLHF
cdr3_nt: TGTGCCAGCAGTTACTCGGGCAGGGGGAATTCACCCCTCCACTTT

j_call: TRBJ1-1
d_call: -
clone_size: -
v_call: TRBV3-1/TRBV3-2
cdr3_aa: CASSQGPEAFF
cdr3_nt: TGTGCCAGCAGCCAAGGTCCTGAAGCTTTCTTT

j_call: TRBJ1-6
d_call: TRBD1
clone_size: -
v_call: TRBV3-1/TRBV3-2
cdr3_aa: CASRDRGSYNSPLHF
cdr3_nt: TGTGCCAGCCGGGACAGGGGTTCCTATAATTCACCCCTCCACTTT

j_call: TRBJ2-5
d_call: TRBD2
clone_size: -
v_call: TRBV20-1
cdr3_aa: CSASWLAGAEETQYF
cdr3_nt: TGCAGTGCTAGTTGGCTAGCGGGGGCCGAAGAGACCCAGTACTTC

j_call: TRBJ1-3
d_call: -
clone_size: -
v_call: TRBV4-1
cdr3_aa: CASSRPGGSGNTIYF
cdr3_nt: TGCGCCAGCAGCCGCCCCGGGGGCTCTGGAAACACCATATATTTT

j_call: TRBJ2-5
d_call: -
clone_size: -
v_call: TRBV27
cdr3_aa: CASSPEPGRPTVQYF
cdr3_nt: TGTGCCAGCAGCCCCGAGCCGGGACGGCCGACGGTCCAGTACTTC

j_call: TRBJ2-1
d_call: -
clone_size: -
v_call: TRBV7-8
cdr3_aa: CASSLVRIGRGGNEQFF
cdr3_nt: TGTGCCAGCAGCTTAGTGCGGATAGGTCGAGGCGGGAATGAGCAGTTCTTC

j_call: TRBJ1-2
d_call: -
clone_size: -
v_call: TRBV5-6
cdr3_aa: CASSPQGIGYTF
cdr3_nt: TGTGCCAGCAGCCCTCAGGGAATAGGCTACACCTTC

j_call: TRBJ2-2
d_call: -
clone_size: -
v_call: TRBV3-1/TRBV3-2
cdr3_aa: CASSQAAGELFF
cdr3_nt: TGTGCCAGCAGCCAAGCCGCCGGGGAGCTGTTTTTT

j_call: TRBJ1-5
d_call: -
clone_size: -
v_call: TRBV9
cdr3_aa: CASSRTVYSNQPQHF
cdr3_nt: TGTGCCAGCAGCCGGACAGTTTATAGCAATCAGCCCCAGCATTTT

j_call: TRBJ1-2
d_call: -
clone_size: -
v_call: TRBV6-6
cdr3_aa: CASSYQQGVGYTF
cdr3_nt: TGTGCCAGCAGTTACCAACAGGGAGTAGGCTACACCTTC

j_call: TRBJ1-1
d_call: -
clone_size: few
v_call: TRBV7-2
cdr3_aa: CASSTHQDSEAFF
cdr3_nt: TGTGCCAGCAGCACGCATCAGGACAGTGAAGCTTTCTTT

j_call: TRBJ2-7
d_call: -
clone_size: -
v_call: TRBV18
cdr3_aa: CASSQLGGLSSYEQYF
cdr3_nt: TGTGCCAGCTCACAGCTGGGGGGCTTATCTTCCTACGAGCAGTACTTC

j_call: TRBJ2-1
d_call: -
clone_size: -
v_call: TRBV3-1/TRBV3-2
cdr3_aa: CASSPHLPGAVTLNEQFF
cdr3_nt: TGTGCCAGCAGCCCCCATCTCCCCGGGGCAGTCACCCTCAATGAGCAGTTCTTC

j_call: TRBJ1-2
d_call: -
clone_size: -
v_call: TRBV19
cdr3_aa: CASIQGRGAYGYTF
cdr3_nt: TGTGCCAGTATCCAGGGAAGGGGAGCCTATGGCTACACCTTC

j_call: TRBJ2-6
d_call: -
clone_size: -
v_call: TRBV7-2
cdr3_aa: CASSLGGANVLTF
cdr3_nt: TGTGCCAGCAGCTTAGGTGGGGCCAACGTCCTGACTTTC

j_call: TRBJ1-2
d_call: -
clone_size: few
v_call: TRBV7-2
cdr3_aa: CASSLPPSLSRGYTF
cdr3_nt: TGTGCCAGCAGCTTGCCCCCGTCCCTTTCGAGGGGCTACACCTTC

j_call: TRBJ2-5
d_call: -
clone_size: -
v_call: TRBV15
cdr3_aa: CATSRDKQETQYF
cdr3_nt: TGTGCCACCAGCAGAGACAAACAAGAGACCCAGTACTTC

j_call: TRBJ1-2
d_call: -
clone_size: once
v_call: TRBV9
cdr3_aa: CASSTREGIPGYTF
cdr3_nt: TGTGCCAGCAGCACCCGGGAGGGGATACCTGGCTACACCTTC

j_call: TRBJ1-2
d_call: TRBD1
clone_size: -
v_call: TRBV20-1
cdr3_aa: CSAHRGRGYTF
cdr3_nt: TGCAGTGCTCACAGGGGTCGTGGCTACACCTTC

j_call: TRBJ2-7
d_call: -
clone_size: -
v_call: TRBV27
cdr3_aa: CASSFGRLREQYF
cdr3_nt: TGTGCCAGCAGTTTTGGCCGACTGCGCGAGCAGTACTTC

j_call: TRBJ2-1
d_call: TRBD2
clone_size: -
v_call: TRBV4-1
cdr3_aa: CASSQPRTSGGSNEQFF
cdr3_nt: TGCGCCAGCAGCCAACCTCGGACTAGCGGGGGTTCCAATGAGCAGTTCTTC

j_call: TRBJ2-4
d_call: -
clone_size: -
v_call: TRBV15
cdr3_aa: CATSREKAKNIQYF
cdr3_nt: TGTGCCACCAGCCGGGAGAAAGCCAAAAACATTCAGTACTTC

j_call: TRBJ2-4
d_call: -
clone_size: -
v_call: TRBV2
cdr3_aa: CASSDPGDIQYF
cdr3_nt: TGTGCCAGCAGTGATCCTGGGGACATTCAGTACTTC

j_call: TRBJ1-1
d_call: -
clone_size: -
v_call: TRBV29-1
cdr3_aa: CSVEVQTDTEAFF
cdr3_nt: TGCAGCGTTGAGGTACAGACGGACACTGAAGCTTTCTTT

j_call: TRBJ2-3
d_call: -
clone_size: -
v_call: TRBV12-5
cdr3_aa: CASGLSVESTDTQYF
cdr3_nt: TGTGCTAGTGGTTTGTCCGTGGAGAGCACAGATACGCAGTATTTT

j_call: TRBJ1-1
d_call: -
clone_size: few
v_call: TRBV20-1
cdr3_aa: CRASRGDAEAFF
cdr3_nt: TGCAGGGCCAGTCGGGGGGACGCTGAAGCTTTCTTT

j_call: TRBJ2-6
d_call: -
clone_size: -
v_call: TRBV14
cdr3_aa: CASSPTPAGFVGANVLTF
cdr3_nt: TGTGCCAGCAGCCCCACCCCGGCAGGGTTTGTTGGGGCCAACGTCCTGACTTTC

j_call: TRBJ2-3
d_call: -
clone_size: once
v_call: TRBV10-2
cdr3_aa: CASSGRSGGTDTQYF
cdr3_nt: TGCGCCAGCAGTGGGCGCTCCGGGGGCACAGATACGCAGTATTTT

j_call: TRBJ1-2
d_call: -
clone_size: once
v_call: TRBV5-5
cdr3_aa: CASSFGQSGDYGYTF
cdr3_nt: TGTGCCAGCAGCTTTGGACAGAGTGGAGATTATGGCTACACCTTC

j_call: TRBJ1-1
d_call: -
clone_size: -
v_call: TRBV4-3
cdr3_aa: CASSQDLRNTEAFF
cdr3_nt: TGCGCCAGCAGCCAAGATTTAAGGAACACTGAAGCTTTCTTT

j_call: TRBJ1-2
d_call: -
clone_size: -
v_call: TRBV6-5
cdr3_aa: CASSSREDYGYTF
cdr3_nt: TGTGCCAGCAGCTCCAGGGAGGACTATGGCTACACCTTC

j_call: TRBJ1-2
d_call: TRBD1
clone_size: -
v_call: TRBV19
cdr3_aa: CASSLSGQVGGYTF
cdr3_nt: TGTGCCAGTAGTCTTAGCGGACAGGTCGGAGGCTACACCTTC

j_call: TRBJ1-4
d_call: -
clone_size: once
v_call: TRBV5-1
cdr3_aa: CASSLGAGGGEKLFF
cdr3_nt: TGCGCCAGCAGCTTGGGGGCTGGGGGCGGTGAAAAACTGTTTTTT

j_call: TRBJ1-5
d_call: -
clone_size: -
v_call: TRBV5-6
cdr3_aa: CASSLGRNQPQHF
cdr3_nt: TGTGCCAGCAGCTTAGGGCGCAATCAGCCCCAGCATTTT

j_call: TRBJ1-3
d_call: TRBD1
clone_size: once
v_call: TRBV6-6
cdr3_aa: CASRHRGGNTIYF
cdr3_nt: TGTGCCAGCAGACACAGGGGCGGAAACACCATATATTTT

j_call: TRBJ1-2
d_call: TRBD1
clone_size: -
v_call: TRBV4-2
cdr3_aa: CASSQDDRGPGYGYTF
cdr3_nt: TGTGCCAGCAGCCAGGACGACAGGGGGCCGGGGTATGGCTACACCTTC

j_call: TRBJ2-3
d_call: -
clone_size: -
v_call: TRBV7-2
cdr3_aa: CASSLGVWTQYF
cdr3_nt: TGTGCCAGCAGCTTAGGCGTGTGGACGCAGTATTTT

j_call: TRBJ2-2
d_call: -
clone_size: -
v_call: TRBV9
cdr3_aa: CASSVRGTLSTGELFF
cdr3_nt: TGTGCCAGCAGCGTCCGCGGGACACTATCGACCGGGGAGCTGTTTTTT

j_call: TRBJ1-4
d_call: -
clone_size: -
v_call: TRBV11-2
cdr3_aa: CASSPGLNEKLFF
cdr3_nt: TGTGCCAGCAGTCCTGGACTAAATGAAAAACTGTTTTTT

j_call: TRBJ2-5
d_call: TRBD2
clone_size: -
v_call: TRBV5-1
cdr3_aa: CASSSNTGGQETQYF
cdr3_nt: TGCGCCAGCAGCTCAAACACGGGGGGACAAGAGACCCAGTACTTC

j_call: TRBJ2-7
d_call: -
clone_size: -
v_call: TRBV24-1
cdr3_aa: CATSDYLPPYEQYF
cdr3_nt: TGTGCCACCAGTGACTACCTGCCCCCCTACGAGCAGTACTTC

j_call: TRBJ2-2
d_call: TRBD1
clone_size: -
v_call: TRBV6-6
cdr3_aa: CAKRTGNTGELFF
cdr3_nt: TGTGCCAAAAGGACAGGTAACACTGGGGAGCTGTTTTTT

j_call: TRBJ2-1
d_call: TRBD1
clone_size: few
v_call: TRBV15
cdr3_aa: CATSDPGQGINEQFF
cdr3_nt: TGTGCCACCAGTGACCCGGGACAGGGGATCAATGAGCAGTTCTTC

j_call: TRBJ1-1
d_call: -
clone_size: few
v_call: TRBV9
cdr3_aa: CASSVAPGGTEAFF
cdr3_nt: TGTGCCAGCAGCGTAGCCCCTGGGGGTACTGAAGCTTTCTTT

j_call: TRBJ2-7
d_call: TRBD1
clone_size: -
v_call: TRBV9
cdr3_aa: CASSVGDSYEQYF
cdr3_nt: TGTGCCAGCAGCGTAGGGGACAGCTACGAGCAGTACTTC

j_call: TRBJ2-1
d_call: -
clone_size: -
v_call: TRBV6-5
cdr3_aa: CASSYSSGYNEQFF
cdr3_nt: TGTGCCAGCAGTTACTCGTCGGGTTACAATGAGCAGTTCTTC

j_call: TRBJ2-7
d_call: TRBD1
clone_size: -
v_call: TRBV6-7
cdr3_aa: CASSPGTGDYEQYF
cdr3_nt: TGTGCCAGCAGTCCTGGGACAGGGGACTACGAGCAGTACTTC

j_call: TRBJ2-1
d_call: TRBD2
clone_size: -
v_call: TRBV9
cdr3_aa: CASSVDQRGAYNEQFF
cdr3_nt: TGTGCCAGCAGCGTAGACCAGCGGGGAGCCTACAATGAGCAGTTCTTC

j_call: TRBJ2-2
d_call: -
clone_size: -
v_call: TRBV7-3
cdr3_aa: CASSPTVENTGELFF
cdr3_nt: TGTGCCAGCAGCCCCACGGTGGAGAACACCGGGGAGCTGTTTTTT

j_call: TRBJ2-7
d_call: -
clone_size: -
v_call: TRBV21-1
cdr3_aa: CASCGAFYEQYF
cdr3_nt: TGTGCCAGCTGCGGGGCTTTTTACGAGCAGTACTTC

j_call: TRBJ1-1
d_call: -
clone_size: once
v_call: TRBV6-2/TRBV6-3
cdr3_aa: CASRPHGFLNTEAFF
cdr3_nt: TGTGCCAGCCGCCCCCACGGTTTCTTGAACACTGAAGCTTTCTTT

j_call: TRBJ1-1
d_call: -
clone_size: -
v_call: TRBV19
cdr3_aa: CATLGGTANTEAFF
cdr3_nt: TGTGCCACCCTAGGGGGAACAGCGAACACTGAAGCTTTCTTT

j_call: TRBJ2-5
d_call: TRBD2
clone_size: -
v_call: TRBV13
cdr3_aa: CASSFSRSGGPQETQYF
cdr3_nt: TGTGCCAGCAGCTTCTCGCGGAGCGGGGGGCCCCAAGAGACCCAGTACTTC

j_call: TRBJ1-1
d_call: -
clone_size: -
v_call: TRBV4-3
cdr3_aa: CASSQGTIGGLPEAFF
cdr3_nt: TGCGCCAGCAGCCAAGGCACTATTGGAGGGTTACCTGAAGCTTTCTTT